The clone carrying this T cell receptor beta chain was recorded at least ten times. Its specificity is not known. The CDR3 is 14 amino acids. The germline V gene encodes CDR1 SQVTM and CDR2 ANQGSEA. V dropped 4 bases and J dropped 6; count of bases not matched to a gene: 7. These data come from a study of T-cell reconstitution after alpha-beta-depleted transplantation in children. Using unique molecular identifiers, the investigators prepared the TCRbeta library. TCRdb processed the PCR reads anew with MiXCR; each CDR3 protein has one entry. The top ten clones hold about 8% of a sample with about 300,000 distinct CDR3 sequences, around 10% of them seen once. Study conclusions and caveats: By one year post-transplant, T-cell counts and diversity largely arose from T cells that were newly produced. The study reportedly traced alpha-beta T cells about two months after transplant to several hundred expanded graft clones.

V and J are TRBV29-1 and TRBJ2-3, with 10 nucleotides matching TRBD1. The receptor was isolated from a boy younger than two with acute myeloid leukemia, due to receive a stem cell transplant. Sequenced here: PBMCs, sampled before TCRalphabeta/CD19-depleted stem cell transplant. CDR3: CSVGQGARADTQYF. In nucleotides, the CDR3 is TGCAGCGTTGGACAGGGGGCCCGGGCGGATACGCAGTATTTT.